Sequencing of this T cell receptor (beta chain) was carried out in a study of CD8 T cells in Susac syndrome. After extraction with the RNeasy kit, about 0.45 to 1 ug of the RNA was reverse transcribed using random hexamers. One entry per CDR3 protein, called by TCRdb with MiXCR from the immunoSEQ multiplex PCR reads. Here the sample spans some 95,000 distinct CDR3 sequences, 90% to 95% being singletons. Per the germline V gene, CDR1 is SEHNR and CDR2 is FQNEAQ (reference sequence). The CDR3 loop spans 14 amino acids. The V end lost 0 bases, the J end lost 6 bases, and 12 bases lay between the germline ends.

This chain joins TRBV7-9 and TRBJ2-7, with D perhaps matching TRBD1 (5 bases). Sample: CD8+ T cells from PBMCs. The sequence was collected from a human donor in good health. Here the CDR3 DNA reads TGTGCCAGCAGCTTAGCGGGGCTAGTTGGCGAGCAGTACTTC. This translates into CASSLAGLVGEQYF.